This note documents a single TCR beta chain sequence. The antigen is not known. TCRdb called the 5' RACE reads again in MiXCR, with one record for every CDR3 protein. The sample lists approximately 100,000 distinct CDR3 sequences; around 24% were seen once. The entry originates in a study of CD8 T cells in ankylosing spondylitis. Study-wide points: A TCR beta motif made of 7 to 9 highly homologous variants seemed typical of ankylosing spondylitis blood.

V trimming: 7 bases; J trimming: 4 bases; junction bases outside the gene matches: 5. CDR3 length equals 14 residues. Germline values: CDR1 LNHDA, CDR2 SQIVND (reference sequence). This chain links TRBV19 with TRBJ2-2; 8 bases map to TRBD2. The sequenced sample was synovial fluid, either unsorted or a sorted T cell fraction (not recorded which). The receptor was derived from a male donor with ankylosing spondylitis. The CDR3 sequence is CASMGLAGTGELFF. CDR3 DNA: TGTGCCAGTATGGGCCTAGCGGGCACCGGGGAGCTGTTTTTT.